These 17 T cell receptor beta chains share one sample of origin, sequenced in a study of blood T cell repertoires in COVID-19. The repertoire was sequenced with immunoSEQ multiplex PCR; TCRdb's copy has only in-frame clones and lacks some. The sample records about 150,000 clones, roughly 80% being singletons. The source material was peripheral blood. The receptors derive from a man aged 55 to 70 with acute or convalescent COVID-19.

V is TRBV11-2 and J is TRBJ1-2; D may be TRBD1 (5 bases). CDR1 is SGHAT, CDR2 FQNNGV, per germline. V was clipped by 1 base and J by 1 base, with 7 bases between them. This CDR3 has 14 residues. CDR3 sequence: CASSLGQLNYGYTF. The CDR3 bases are TGTGCCAGCAGCTTAGGACAGCTTAACTATGGCTACACCTTC.

The genes are TRBV7-3 and TRBJ2-1, with 9 bases lining up with TRBD2. Germline lookup yields CDR1 SGHTA and CDR2 FQGTGA. There are 13 residues in the CDR3. After removal of 11 bases from V and 6 bases from J, the junction contained 8 bases not matched to a gene. The CDR3 DNA reads TGTGCCCCCGCGGGGGGGCCTGGCAATGAGCAGTTCTTC. Amino acids: CAPAGGPGNEQFF. Using reference TRBV7-3 and TRBJ2-1 for the parts outside the CDR3, the full variable domain is GAGVSQTPSNKVTEKGKYVELRCDPISGHTALYWYRQSLGQGPEFLIYFQGTGAADDSGLPNDRFFAVRPEGSVSTLKIQRTERGDSAVYLCAPAGGPGNEQFFGPGTRLTVL.

The chain employs TRBV7-9 and TRBJ1-4, with TRBD1 matching 8 bases. From germline, CDR1 is SEHNR and CDR2 FQNEAQ (reference sequence). The CDR3 loop spans 14 amino acids. V shed 3 bases, J shed 8 bases, and the junction held 5 bases outside the gene matches. The CDR3 sequence is CASSFRTGREKLFF. The CDR3 bases are TGTGCCAGCAGCTTCCGGACAGGGCGCGAAAAACTGTTTTTT.

The chain is built from TRBV9 and TRBJ2-3; TRBD2 aligns across 7 bases. The V gene's germline CDR1 is SGDLS and CDR2 YYNGEE. The CDR3 covers 17 residues. V was clipped by 7 bases and J by 6 bases; unmatched bases: 20. CDR3 DNA sequence: TGTGCCAGCGATAAGCCAACAGGAGCGGGGACGGTGGATACGCAGTATTTT. This sequence encodes CASDKPTGAGTVDTQYF.

Of note for this clone: The sample has other DNA sequences that encode this CDR3 too. The rearrangement joins TRBV18 to TRBJ2-5; D uncertain. Germline V gene data show CDR1 as KGHSH and CDR2 as LQKENI. This CDR3 spans 13 amino acids. The V and J ends lost 3 bases and 1 base respectively, with 6 bases between them. This chain's CDR3 is CASSPRLQETQYF. The CDR3, as DNA: TGTGCCAGCTCACCGCGGCTCCAAGAGACCCAGTACTTC.

Here the CDR3 reads CASRAGMGEYQPQHF. The DNA of the CDR3 is TGTGCCAGCAGAGCGGGGATGGGGGAATATCAGCCCCAGCATTTT. The chain employs TRBV4-2 and TRBJ1-5; weak D call: TRBD1 (5 bases). Germline CDR1 LGHNA, CDR2 YNFKEQ. V dropped 6 bases and J dropped 5 bases, with 17 bases sitting between them. The CDR3 runs to 15 residues.

The genes are TRBV7-3 and TRBJ2-1, with TRBD1 as a possible D gene (7 bases). Germline V gene lookup returns CDR1 SGHTA and CDR2 FQGTGA. There are 16 residues in the CDR3. V was clipped by 1 base and J by 1 base, with 11 bases between them. The CDR3 nucleotides read TGTGCCAGCAGCTTAAACCCAGGGGGGTCCTACAATGAGCAGTTCTTC. Translating gives CASSLNPGGSYNEQFF.

This chain connects TRBV7-6 to TRBJ2-6, with D tentatively TRBD2 (7 bases). The ends were cut back, 1 base at V and 2 bases at J, with 21 bases in the middle. The CDR3 consists of 20 residues. The germline gives CDR1 SGHVS, CDR2 FNYEAQ. CDR3 nucleotides: TGTGCCAGCAGCTTAGGAAGGGGGGGCTCGGGACTACCTGGGGCCAACGTCCTGACTTTC. It is translated as CASSLGRGGSGLPGANVLTF.

This chain joins TRBV5-1 and TRBJ2-7; 11 bases are shared with TRBD1. Germline V lookup: CDR1 SGHRS, CDR2 YFSETQ. V shed 2 bases and J 6 bases; nucleotides not matched to a gene: 7. CDR3 length: 15 amino acids. The chain's CDR3 is CASSLEGQGAVEQYF. In DNA, the CDR3 is TGCGCCAGCAGCTTAGAAGGACAGGGGGCGGTCGAGCAGTACTTC. The variable domain in full, completed from reference TRBV5-1 and TRBJ2-7, reads KAGVTQTPRYLIKTRGQQVTLSCSPISGHRSVSWYQQTPGQGLQFLFEYFSETQRNKGNFPGRFSGRQFSNSRSEMNVSTLELGDSALYLCASSLEGQGAVEQYFGPGTRLTVT.

The rearrangement uses TRBV6-5 and TRBJ2-4, with D hard to call. The CDR3 covers 15 residues. V lost 6 bases and J lost 4, with 16 bases in between. Germline CDR1 reads MNHEY; CDR2 reads SVGAGI. The DNA for the CDR3 is TGTGCCAGCAGCGTCGACACCGCAATTAAAAACATTCAGTACTTC. Amino acid sequence: CASSVDTAIKNIQYF.

This chain connects TRBV6-2 or TRBV6-3 to TRBJ2-2, with 13 bases matching TRBD2. Trimming took 2 bases from V and 4 from J; bases not matched to a gene: 4. This CDR3 spans 17 amino acids. The germline V gene has CDR1 MNHEY and CDR2 SVGEGT. The chain's CDR3 is CASSYGTSGIITGELFF. The CDR3 DNA is TGTGCCAGCAGTTACGGGACTAGCGGGATTATCACCGGGGAGCTGTTTTTT.

The V call is TRBV7-2, the J call TRBJ2-5; 8 bases fit TRBD2. Germline values: CDR1 SGHTA, CDR2 FQGNSA. This CDR3 comprises 14 residues. With 5 bases clipped from V and 4 bases from J, the junction kept 6 bases outside the gene matches. The CDR3 sequence: CASSPGTSLETQYF. CDR3 bases: TGTGCCAGCAGCCCAGGGACTAGTCTAGAGACCCAGTACTTC.

The chain employs TRBV16 and TRBJ1-5, with a weak D call TRBD1 (5 bases). There are 16 residues in the CDR3. The V gene lost 3 bases and the J gene lost 3 bases, with 15 bases spanning the gap. CDR1 and CDR2 (germline): KGHSY, FQNENV. CDR3 loop: CASSQGLGADNQPQHF. The CDR3 nucleotides read TGTGCCAGCAGCCAGGGACTCGGGGCCGACAATCAGCCCCAGCATTTT.

This clone was counted only a few times. The V and J genes are TRBV6-5 and TRBJ1-3, with D perhaps matching TRBD1 (5 bases). Trimming took off 10 bases at V and 7 bases at J, with 11 bases between the two ends. Germline V gene sequence: CDR1 MNHEY, CDR2 SVGAGI. CDR3 length equals 11 residues. CDR3 loop: CATQGPNTIYF. CDR3 coding DNA: TGTGCCACCCAGGGTCCCAACACCATATATTTT.

This clone turned up a few times. V gene TRBV21-1 combines with J gene TRBJ2-1; the tabulated D call, TRBD2, remains unverified against the DNA. TRBV21-1 is classified as a pseudogene. There are 13 residues in the CDR3. CDR3 in DNA: TGTGCCAGCAGCAAAGACGAGGACAATGAGCAGTTCTTC. It translates to CASSKDEDNEQFF.

This rearrangement joins TRBV6-2 or TRBV6-3 to TRBJ2-3, with 8 bases matching TRBD1. Trimming removed 2 bases from V and 4 bases from J; junction bases left unmatched: 5. Germline values: CDR1 MNHEY, CDR2 SVGEGT. CDR3 length: 15 amino acids. The CDR3 sequence: CASSYRTGLSDTQYF. As DNA, the CDR3 is TGTGCCAGCAGTTACAGGACAGGGTTGTCAGATACGCAGTATTTT.

This sequence joins TRBV28 and TRBJ2-1, with TRBD2 matching 10 bases. The CDR3 consists of 14 residues. Unmatched junction bases numbered 4, after V lost 7 bases and J lost 4 bases. Germline V gives CDR1 MDHEN, CDR2 SYDVKM. The CDR3 here is CASTRTSGYNEQFF. For the CDR3, the DNA is TGTGCCAGCACTCGGACTAGCGGTTACAATGAGCAGTTCTTC. The variable domain in full, completed from reference TRBV28 and TRBJ2-1, reads DVKVTQSSRYLVKRTGEKVFLECVQDMDHENMFWYRQDPGLGLRLIYFSYDVKMKEKGDIPEGYSVSREKKERFSLILESASTNQTSMYLCASTRTSGYNEQFFGPGTRLTVL.